The rows below give T cell receptor beta chains drawn from one sample of a study of graft-versus-host responses after intestinal transplantation. Sequencing was performed with immunoSEQ multiplex PCR; in TCRdb, only in-frame clones are kept and a portion is missing. The sample includes roughly 28,000 clones, about 81% seen only once; the top ten take about 0.74%. These receptors have no known antigen. The sample in question was unstimulated CD4+ T cells sorted from spleen or lymph node cells, obtained before intestinal transplant. These receptors were taken from a human donor who received an intestinal transplant. Both conserved end residues are part of each CDR3. D genes are given only for firm matches. A row's size may be missing; if present it is once, few, many or a size class.

abundance | j_gene | d_gene | v_gene | CDR3aa | CDR3nt
NA | TRBJ2-1 | TRBD2 | TRBV7-3 | CPSSLSPSGGANEQFF | TGTCCCAGCAGCTTAAGTCCTAGCGGGGGGGCCAATGAGCAGTTCTTC
NA | TRBJ2-3 | NA | TRBV4-2 | CASSQERTGTSRTDTQYF | TGTGCCAGCAGCCAAGAGAGAACCGGGACATCTCGCACAGATACGCAGTATTTT
NA | TRBJ2-7 | TRBD2 | TRBV6-6 | CASSYPPGGSSYEQYF | TGTGCCAGCAGTTACCCCCCGGGGGGGAGCTCCTACGAGCAGTACTTC
NA | TRBJ1-2 | NA | TRBV6-6 | CASSRRGGYGYTF | TGTGCCAGCAGTCGACGGGGCGGATACGGCTACACCTTC
NA | TRBJ2-7 | NA | TRBV27 | CASSLDSRGTYEQYF | TGTGCCAGCAGTTTAGATTCCAGGGGGACTTACGAGCAGTACTTC
NA | TRBJ2-7 | NA | TRBV5-1 | CASSSLEASYEQYF | TGCGCCAGCAGCAGCCTTGAAGCCTCCTACGAGCAGTACTTC
NA | TRBJ2-7 | TRBD2 | TRBV7-2 | CASSLASGSSYEQYF | TGTGCCAGCAGCTTAGCTAGCGGGTCCTCCTACGAGCAGTACTTC
NA | TRBJ1-6 | NA | TRBV7-7 | CASSLTVNSPLHF | TGTGCCAGCAGCTTGACGGTTAATTCACCCCTCCACTTT
NA | TRBJ1-1 | NA | TRBV12-5 | CASGPPGGHTEAFF | TGTGCTAGTGGCCCCCCCGGGGGGCACACTGAAGCTTTCTTT
few | TRBJ1-3 | NA | TRBV9 | CASSADSGSGNTIYF | TGTGCCAGCAGCGCGGACAGTGGCTCTGGAAACACCATATATTTT
NA | TRBJ2-2 | NA | TRBV5-4 | CASSLSLAKNTGELFF | TGTGCCAGCAGCTTGTCGCTAGCGAAGAACACCGGGGAGCTGTTTTTT
NA | TRBJ2-3 | NA | TRBV6-4 | CASSVGGSTDTQYF | TGTGCCAGCAGTGTCGGCGGGAGCACAGATACGCAGTATTTT
NA | TRBJ1-1 | TRBD1 | TRBV10-2 | CASSRKGGSDTEAFF | TGCGCCAGCAGTCGGAAAGGGGGCTCAGACACTGAAGCTTTCTTT
NA | TRBJ2-7 | NA | TRBV5-1 | CASSLVSGALNEQYF | TGCGCCAGCAGCTTGGTGTCAGGGGCTTTGAACGAGCAGTACTTC
NA | TRBJ2-7 | NA | TRBV21-1 | CASSPGSYSYEQYF | TGTGCCAGCAGCCCCGGGAGTTACTCCTACGAGCAGTACTTC
NA | TRBJ2-7 | TRBD1 | TRBV10-3 | CAISGDRYEQYF | TGTGCCATCAGTGGGGACAGATACGAGCAGTACTTC
NA | TRBJ1-1 | TRBD1 | TRBV6-4 | CASNEDRGNTEAFF | TGTGCCAGCAATGAGGACAGGGGGAACACTGAAGCTTTCTTT
few | TRBJ2-3 | TRBD2 | TRBV5-1 | CASSLGRGGRNTQYF | TGCGCCAGCAGCTTGGGCCGGGGGGGCCGGAATACGCAGTATTTT
NA | TRBJ1-4 | NA | TRBV5-5 | CASSFPGLEEKLFF | TGTGCCAGCAGCTTCCCAGGACTCGAGGAGAAACTGTTTTTT
NA | TRBJ1-6 | TRBD1 | TRBV18 | CASSPGQLNSPLHF | TGTGCCAGCTCACCGGGACAGCTTAATTCACCCCTCCACTTT
NA | TRBJ1-5 | NA | TRBV7-9 | CASSLGNNQPQHF | TGTGCCAGCAGCTTAGGCAATAATCAGCCCCAGCATTTT
NA | TRBJ1-5 | TRBD1 | TRBV9 | CASSAPTLYRDSYSNQPQHF | TGTGCCAGCAGCGCGCCCACCCTCTACCGGGACAGTTATAGCAATCAGCCCCAGCATTTT
NA | TRBJ1-5 | NA | TRBV5-4 | CASSLKGHNQPQHF | TGTGCCAGCAGCTTGAAGGGCCACAATCAGCCCCAGCATTTT
NA | TRBJ2-3 | TRBD1 | TRBV29-1 | CSVDPGQGIRTQYF | TGCAGCGTGGATCCCGGACAGGGAATAAGGACGCAGTATTTT
NA | TRBJ2-3 | NA | TRBV10-3 | CAISEPPPGTQYF | TGTGCCATCAGTGAGCCACCACCAGGTACGCAGTATTTT